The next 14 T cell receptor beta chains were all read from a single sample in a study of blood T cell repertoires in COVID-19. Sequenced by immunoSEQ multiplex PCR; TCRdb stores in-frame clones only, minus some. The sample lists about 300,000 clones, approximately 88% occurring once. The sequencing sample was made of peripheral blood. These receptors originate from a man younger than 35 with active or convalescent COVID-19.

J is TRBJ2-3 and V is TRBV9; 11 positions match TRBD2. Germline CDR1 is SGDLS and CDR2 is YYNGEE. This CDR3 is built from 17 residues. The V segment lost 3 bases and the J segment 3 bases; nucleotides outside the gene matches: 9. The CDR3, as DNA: TGTGCCAGCAGCGCCACCCTAGCGGGGGGACCAACAGATACGCAGTATTTT. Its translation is CASSATLAGGPTDTQYF. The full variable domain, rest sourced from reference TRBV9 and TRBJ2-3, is DSGVTQTPKHLITATGQRVTLRCSPRSGDLSVYWYQQSLDQGLQFLIQYYNGEERAKGNILERFSAQQFPDLHSELNLSSLELGDSALYFCASSATLAGGPTDTQYFGPGTRLTVL.

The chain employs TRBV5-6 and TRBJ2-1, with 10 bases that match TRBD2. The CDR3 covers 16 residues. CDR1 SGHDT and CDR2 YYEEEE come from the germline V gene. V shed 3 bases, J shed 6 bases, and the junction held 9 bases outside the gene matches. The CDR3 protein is CASSSTGASGGNEQFF. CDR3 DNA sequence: TGTGCCAGCAGCTCGACCGGGGCTAGCGGGGGCAATGAGCAGTTCTTC. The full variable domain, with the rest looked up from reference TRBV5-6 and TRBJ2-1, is DAGVTQSPTHLIKTRGQQVTLRCSPKSGHDTVSWYQQALGQGPQFIFQYYEEEERQRGNFPDRFSGHQFPNYSSELNVNALLLGDSALYLCASSSTGASGGNEQFFGPGTRLTVL.

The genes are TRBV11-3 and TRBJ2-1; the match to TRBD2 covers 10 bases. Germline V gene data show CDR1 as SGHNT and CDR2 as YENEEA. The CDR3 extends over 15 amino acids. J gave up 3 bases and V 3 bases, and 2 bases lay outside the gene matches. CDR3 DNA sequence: TGTGCCAGCAGCTTTATAGCGGGGGGCTACAATGAGCAGTTCTTC. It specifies CASSFIAGGYNEQFF.

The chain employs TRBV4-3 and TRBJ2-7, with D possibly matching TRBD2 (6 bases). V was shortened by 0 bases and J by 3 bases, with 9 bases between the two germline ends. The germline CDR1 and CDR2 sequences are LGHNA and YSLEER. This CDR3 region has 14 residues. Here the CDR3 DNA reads TGCGCCAGCAGCCAAGATCTCGGGGGCTACGAGCAGTACTTC. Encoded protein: CASSQDLGGYEQYF.

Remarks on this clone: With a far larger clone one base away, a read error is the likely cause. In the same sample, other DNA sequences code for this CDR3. CDR3 nucleotide sequence: TGTGCCAGCAGCTTAGGACGGGGGAACACTGAAGCTTTCTTT. Its translation is CASSLGRGNTEAFF. This chain uses TRBV13 with TRBJ1-1; no definite D call. CDR1 and CDR2 (germline): PRHDT, FYEKMQ (reference sequence). This CDR3 contains 14 residues. V was clipped by 0 bases and J by 1 base, with 6 bases between them.

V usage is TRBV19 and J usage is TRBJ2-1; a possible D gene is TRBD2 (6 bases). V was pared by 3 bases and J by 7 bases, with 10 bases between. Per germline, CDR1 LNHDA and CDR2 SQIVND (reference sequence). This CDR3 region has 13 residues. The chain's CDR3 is CASSIWGVNEQFF. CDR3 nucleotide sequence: TGTGCCAGTAGTATCTGGGGGGTGAATGAGCAGTTCTTC. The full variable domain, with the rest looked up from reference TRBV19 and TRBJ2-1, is DGGITQSPKYLFRKEGQNVTLSCEQNLNHDAMYWYRQDPGQGLRLIYYSQIVNDFQKGDIAEGYSVSREKKESFPLTVTSAQKNPTAFYLCASSIWGVNEQFFGPGTRLTVL.

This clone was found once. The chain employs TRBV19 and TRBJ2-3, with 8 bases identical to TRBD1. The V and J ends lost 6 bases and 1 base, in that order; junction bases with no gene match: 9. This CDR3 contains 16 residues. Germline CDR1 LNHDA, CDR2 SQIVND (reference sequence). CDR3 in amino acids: CASSPRTGFGTDTQYF. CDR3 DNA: TGTGCCAGTAGCCCCCGGACAGGGTTCGGCACAGATACGCAGTATTTT.

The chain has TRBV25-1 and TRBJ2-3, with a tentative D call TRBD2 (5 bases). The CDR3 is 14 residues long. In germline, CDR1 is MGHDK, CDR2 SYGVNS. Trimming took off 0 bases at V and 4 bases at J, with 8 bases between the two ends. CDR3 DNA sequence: TGTGCCAGCAGTGAATACGAGGGTTCAGATACGCAGTATTTT. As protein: CASSEYEGSDTQYF.

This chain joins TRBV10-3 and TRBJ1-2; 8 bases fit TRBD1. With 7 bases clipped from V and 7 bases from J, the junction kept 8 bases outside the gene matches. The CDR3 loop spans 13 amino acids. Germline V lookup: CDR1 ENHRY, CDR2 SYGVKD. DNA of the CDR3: TGTGCCATCACCCCGACAGGGGACGGTGGCTACACCTTC. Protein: CAITPTGDGGYTF.

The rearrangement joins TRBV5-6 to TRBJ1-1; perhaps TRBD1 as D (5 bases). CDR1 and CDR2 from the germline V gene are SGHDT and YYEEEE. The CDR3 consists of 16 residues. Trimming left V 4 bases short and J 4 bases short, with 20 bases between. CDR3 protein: CASSPGGRVASTEAFF. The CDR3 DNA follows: TGTGCCAGCAGCCCCGGGGGACGGGTGGCGAGCACTGAAGCTTTCTTT. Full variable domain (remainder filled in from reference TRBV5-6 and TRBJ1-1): DAGVTQSPTHLIKTRGQQVTLRCSPKSGHDTVSWYQQALGQGPQFIFQYYEEEERQRGNFPDRFSGHQFPNYSSELNVNALLLGDSALYLCASSPGGRVASTEAFFGQGTRLTVV.

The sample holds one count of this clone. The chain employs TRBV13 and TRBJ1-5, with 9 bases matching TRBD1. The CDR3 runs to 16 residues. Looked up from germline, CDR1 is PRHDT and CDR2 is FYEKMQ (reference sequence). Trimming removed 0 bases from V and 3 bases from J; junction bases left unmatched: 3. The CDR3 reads CASSLGRTGANQPQHF. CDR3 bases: TGTGCCAGCAGCTTAGGCAGGACAGGGGCCAATCAGCCCCAGCATTTT.

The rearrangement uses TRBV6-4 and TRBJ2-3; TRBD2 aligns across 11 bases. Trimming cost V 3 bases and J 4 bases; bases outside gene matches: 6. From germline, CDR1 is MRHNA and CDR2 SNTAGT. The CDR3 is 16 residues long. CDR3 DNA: TGTGCCAGCAGTGAATCTACTAGCGGGGGCTCAGATACGCAGTATTTT. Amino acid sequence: CASSESTSGGSDTQYF.

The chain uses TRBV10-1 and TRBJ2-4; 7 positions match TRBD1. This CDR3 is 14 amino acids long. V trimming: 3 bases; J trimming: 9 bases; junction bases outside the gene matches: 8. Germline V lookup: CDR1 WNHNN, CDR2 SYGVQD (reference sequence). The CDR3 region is CASSDSGTASIQYF. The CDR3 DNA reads TGCGCCAGCAGTGACTCCGGGACAGCGAGCATTCAGTACTTC.

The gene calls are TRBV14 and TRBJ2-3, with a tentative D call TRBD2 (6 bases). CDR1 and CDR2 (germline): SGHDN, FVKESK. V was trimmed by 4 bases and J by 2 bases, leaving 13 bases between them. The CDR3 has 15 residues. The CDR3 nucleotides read TGTGCCAGCAGCCCAGGACTATACTCCACAGATACGCAGTATTTT. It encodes CASSPGLYSTDTQYF.